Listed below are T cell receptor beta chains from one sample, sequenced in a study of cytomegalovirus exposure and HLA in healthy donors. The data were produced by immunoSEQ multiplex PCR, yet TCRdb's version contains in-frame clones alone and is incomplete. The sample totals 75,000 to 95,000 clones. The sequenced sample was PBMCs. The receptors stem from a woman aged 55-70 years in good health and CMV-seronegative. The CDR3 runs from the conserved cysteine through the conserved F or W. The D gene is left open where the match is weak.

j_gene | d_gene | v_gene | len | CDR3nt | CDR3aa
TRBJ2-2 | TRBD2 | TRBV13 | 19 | TGTGCCAGCAGCTTAACGGGACTAGCGGTCTATGCGAACACCGGGGAGCTGTTTTTT | CASSLTGLAVYANTGELFF
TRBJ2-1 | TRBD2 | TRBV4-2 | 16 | TGTGCCAGCAACCAAGATCTAGCGGGGCCCCCCAATGAGCAGTTCTTC | CASNQDLAGPPNEQFF
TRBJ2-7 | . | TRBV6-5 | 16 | TGTGCCAGCAGTTGCGTCCCCGACTGTCCTCGGAACGAGCAGTACTTC | CASSCVPDCPRNEQYF
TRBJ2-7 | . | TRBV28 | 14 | TGTGCCAGCAGTTTATTGTCGTTCCCCTACGAGCAGTACTTC | CASSLLSFPYEQYF
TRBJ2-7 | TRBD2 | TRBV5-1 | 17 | TGCGCCAGCAGCTTGGGCGTTAGCGGGAGGGGTTTAGAGGGGCAGTACTTC | CASSLGVSGRGLEGQYF
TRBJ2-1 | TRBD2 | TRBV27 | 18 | TGTGCCAGCAGTCTTAGGACCCCGGGACTAGCGGGAGGTGGTGAGCAGTTCTTC | CASSLRTPGLAGGGEQFF
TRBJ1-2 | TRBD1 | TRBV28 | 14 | TGTGCCAGCAGTTTACCGGGACAGAGCTATGGCTACACCTTC | CASSLPGQSYGYTF
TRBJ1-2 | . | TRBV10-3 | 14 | TGTGCCATCAGTCCGGGACTGACTAACTATGGCTACACCTTC | CAISPGLTNYGYTF
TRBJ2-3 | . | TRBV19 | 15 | TGTGCCAGTAGGGCCTTGGGAGGGGGGGACGATACGCAGTATTTT | CASRALGGGDDTQYF
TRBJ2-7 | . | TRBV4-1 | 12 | TGCGCCAGCAGCCAAAACAGGGAAGAGCAGTACTTC | CASSQNREEQYF
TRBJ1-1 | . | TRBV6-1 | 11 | TGTGCCAGCAGTGCTTCCCCTGAAGCTTTCTTT | CASSASPEAFF
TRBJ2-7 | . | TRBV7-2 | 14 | TGTGCCAGCAGCTTCTTGGGGGCGGGCTACGAGCAGTACTTC | CASSFLGAGYEQYF
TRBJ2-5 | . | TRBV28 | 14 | TGTGCCAGCAGTTCGCCGACAGTTTCGGAGACCCAGTACTTC | CASSSPTVSETQYF
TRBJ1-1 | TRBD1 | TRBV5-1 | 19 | TGCGCCAGCAGCTTAAACACCGGAGGGGGCCCTCGCGGGAACACTGAAGCTTTCTTT | CASSLNTGGGPRGNTEAFF
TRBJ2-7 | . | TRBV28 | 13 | TGTGCCAGCAGACCCGGACTCCCCGGCGAGCGGTACTTC | CASRPGLPGERYF
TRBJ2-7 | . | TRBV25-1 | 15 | TGTGCCAGCAGTAAACGGGGGATGGACCTCTACGAGCAGTACTTC | CASSKRGMDLYEQYF
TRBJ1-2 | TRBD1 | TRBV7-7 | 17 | TGTGCTAGCAGCTTAGCGATGGGACAGGGGCCTAACTATGGCTACACCTTC | CASSLAMGQGPNYGYTF
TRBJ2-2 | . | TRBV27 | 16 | TGTGCCAGCAGTTTAATGGGCCAAACGAACACCGGGGAGCTGTTTTTT | CASSLMGQTNTGELFF
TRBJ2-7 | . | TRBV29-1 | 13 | TGCAGCGCTAAGACAGGACCCCCGGGGGAGCAGTACTTC | CSAKTGPPGEQYF
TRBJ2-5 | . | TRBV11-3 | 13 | TGTGCCAGCAGCCCCCCAACAGGGGAGACCCAGTACTTC | CASSPPTGETQYF
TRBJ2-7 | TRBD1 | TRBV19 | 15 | TGTGCCAGTAGTTCCCGGGACAGGGGAACCTACGAGCAGTACTTC | CASSSRDRGTYEQYF
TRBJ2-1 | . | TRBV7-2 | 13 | TGTGCCAGCAGCAGAGACAGGGACGGGGGGCAGTTCTTC | CASSRDRDGGQFF
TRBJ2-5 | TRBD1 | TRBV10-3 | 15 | TGTGCCATCAGCGGACAGGGAAGCTCCCAAGAGACCCAGTACTTC | CAISGQGSSQETQYF
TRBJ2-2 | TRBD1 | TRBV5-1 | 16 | TGCGCCAGCAGCTTTGGGACAGTTGTTTACACCGGGGAGCTGTTTTTT | CASSFGTVVYTGELFF
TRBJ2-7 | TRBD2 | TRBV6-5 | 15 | TGTGCCAGCAGTCCCTCTAGCGGGAGGGCCGACGAGCAGTACTTC | CASSPSSGRADEQYF
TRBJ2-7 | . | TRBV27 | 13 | TGTGCCAGCAGCCGCGTAGGGACATACGAGCAGTACTTC | CASSRVGTYEQYF
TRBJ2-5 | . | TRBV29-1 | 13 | TGCAGCGTTGAAGTGACTTCGAGGGAGACCCAGTACTTC | CSVEVTSRETQYF
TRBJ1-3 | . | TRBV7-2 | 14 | TGTGCCAGCAGCCCCCCAGAGGCTGGAAACACCATATATTTT | CASSPPEAGNTIYF
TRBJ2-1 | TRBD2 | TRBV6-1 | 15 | TGTGCCAGCAGTGACGGACTAGCCGGCTACAATGAGCAGTTCTTC | CASSDGLAGYNEQFF
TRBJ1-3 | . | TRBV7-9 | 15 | TGTGCCAGCAGTTCTCACAGGGCTTCTGGAAACACCATATATTTT | CASSSHRASGNTIYF
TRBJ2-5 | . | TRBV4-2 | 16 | TGTGCCAGCAGCCAAGATCCCGGACTGGCCCAGGAGACCCAGTACTTC | CASSQDPGLAQETQYF
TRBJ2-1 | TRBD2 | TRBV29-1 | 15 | TGCAGCGTTGGTTTAGCGGGGAGCTCCTACAATGAGCAGTTCTTC | CSVGLAGSSYNEQFF